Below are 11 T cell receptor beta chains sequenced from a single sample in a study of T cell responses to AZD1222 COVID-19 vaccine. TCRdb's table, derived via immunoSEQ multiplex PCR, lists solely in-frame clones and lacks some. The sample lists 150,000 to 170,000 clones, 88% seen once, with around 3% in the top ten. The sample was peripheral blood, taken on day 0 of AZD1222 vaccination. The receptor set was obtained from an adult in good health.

The CDR3 sequence is CASSYSGAGTEAFF. Written as DNA, the CDR3 is TGTGCCAGCAGTTACTCGGGGGCAGGCACTGAAGCTTTCTTT. The rearrangement joins TRBV6-5 to TRBJ1-1; D might be TRBD1 (6 bases). In germline, CDR1 is MNHEY, CDR2 SVGAGI. V lost 0 bases and J lost 4, with 9 bases in between. The CDR3 totals 14 residues.

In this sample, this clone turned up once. DNA for the CDR3: TGTGCCAGCAGCTTGGACGGTGGCGGGTATGGCTACACCTTC. It encodes CASSLDGGGYGYTF. The chain employs TRBV7-8 and TRBJ1-2; D remains ambiguous. The V gene's germline CDR1 is SGHVS and CDR2 FQNEAQ. V was shortened by 3 bases and J by 5 bases, with 13 bases between the two germline ends. The CDR3 covers 14 residues.

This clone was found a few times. CDR3: CASSEIGTGSSYEQYF. CDR3 nucleotides: TGTGCCAGCAGCGAGATAGGGACAGGGAGCTCCTACGAGCAGTACTTC. The J gene is TRBJ2-7, the V gene TRBV6-2 or TRBV6-3; 9 nucleotides match TRBD1. Germline lookup yields CDR1 MNHEY and CDR2 SVGEGT. With 6 bases clipped from V and 0 bases from J, the junction kept 9 bases outside the gene matches. This CDR3 has 16 amino acids.

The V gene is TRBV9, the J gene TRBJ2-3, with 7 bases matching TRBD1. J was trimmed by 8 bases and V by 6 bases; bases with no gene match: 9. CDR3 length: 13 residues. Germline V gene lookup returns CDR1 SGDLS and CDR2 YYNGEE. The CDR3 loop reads CASTPTGVGTQYF. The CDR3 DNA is TGTGCCAGCACCCCCACAGGGGTGGGTACGCAGTATTTT.

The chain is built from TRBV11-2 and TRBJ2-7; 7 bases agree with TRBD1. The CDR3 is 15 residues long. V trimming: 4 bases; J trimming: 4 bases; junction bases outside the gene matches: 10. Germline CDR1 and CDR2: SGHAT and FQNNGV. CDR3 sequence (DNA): TGTGCCAGCAGCTACCATTACAGGGGTCGGTACGAGCAGTACTTC. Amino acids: CASSYHYRGRYEQYF.

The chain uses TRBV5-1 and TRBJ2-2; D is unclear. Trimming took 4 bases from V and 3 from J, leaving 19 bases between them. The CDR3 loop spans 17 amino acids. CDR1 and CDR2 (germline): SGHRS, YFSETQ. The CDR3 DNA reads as TGCGCCAGCAGCCAACGGCCGGTTTTTGGTGACACCGGGGAGCTGTTTTTT. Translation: CASSQRPVFGDTGELFF. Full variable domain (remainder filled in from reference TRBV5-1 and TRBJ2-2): KAGVTQTPRYLIKTRGQQVTLSCSPISGHRSVSWYQQTPGQGLQFLFEYFSETQRNKGNFPGRFSGRQFSNSRSEMNVSTLELGDSALYLCASSQRPVFGDTGELFFGEGSRLTVL.

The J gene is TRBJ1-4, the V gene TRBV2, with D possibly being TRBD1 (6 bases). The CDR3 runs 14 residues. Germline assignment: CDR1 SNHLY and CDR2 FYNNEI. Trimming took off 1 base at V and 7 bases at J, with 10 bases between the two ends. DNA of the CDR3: TGTGCCAGCAGTGAAGAGCAGGGGTTTGAAAAACTGTTTTTT. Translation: CASSEEQGFEKLFF.

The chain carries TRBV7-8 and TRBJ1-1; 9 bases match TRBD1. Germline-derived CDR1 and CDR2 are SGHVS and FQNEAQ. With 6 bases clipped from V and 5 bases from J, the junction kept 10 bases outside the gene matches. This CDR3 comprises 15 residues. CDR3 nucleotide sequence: TGTGCCAGCAGGGGACAGGGTAATTCGGGGACTGAAGCTTTCTTT. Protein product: CASRGQGNSGTEAFF.

The CDR3 is CASSLAQRTNEQFF. CDR3 bases: TGTGCCAGCAGCTTAGCGCAGAGGACAAATGAGCAGTTCTTC. This sequence joins TRBV7-2 and TRBJ2-1; weak D call: TRBD1 (5 bases). Trimming stripped 0 bases from V and 7 bases from J, with 10 bases between. The CDR3 length is 14 residues. Looked up from germline, CDR1 is SGHTA and CDR2 is FQGNSA.

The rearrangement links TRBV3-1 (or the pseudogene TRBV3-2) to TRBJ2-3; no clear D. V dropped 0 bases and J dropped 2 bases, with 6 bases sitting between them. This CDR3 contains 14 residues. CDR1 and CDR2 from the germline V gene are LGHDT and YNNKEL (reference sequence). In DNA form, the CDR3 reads TGTGCCAGCAGCCAAGATACCACCACAGATACGCAGTATTTT. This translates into CASSQDTTTDTQYF.

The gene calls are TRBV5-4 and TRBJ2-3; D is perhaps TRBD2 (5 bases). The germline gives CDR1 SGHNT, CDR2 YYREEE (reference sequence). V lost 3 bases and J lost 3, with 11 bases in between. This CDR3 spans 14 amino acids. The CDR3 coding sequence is TGTGCCAGCAGCTCGGAGAGGGCTACAGATACGCAGTATTTT. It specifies CASSSERATDTQYF. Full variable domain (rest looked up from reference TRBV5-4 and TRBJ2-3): ETGVTQSPTHLIKTRGQQVTLRCSSQSGHNTVSWYQQALGQGPQFIFQYYREEENGRGNFPPRFSGLQFPNYSSELNVNALELDDSALYLCASSSERATDTQYFGPGTRLTVL.